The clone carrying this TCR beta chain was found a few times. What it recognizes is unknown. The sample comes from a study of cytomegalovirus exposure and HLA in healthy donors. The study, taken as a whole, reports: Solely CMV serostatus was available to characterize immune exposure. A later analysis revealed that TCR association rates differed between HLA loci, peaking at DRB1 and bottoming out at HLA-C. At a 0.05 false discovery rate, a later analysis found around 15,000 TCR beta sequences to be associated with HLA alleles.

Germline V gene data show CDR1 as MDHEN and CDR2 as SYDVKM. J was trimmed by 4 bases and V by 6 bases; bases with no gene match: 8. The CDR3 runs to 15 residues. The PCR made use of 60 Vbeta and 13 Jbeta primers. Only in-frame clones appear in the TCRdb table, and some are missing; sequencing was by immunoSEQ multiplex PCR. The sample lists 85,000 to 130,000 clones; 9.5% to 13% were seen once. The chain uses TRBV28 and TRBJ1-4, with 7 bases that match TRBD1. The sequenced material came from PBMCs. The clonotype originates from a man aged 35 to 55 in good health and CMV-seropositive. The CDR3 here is CASRGGGQVNEKLFF. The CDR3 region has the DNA TGTGCCAGCAGGGGGGGAGGACAGGTTAATGAAAAACTGTTTTTT. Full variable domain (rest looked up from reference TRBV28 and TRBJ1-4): DVKVTQSSRYLVKRTGEKVFLECVQDMDHENMFWYRQDPGLGLRLIYFSYDVKMKEKGDIPEGYSVSREKKERFSLILESASTNQTSMYLCASRGGGQVNEKLFFGSGTQLSVL.